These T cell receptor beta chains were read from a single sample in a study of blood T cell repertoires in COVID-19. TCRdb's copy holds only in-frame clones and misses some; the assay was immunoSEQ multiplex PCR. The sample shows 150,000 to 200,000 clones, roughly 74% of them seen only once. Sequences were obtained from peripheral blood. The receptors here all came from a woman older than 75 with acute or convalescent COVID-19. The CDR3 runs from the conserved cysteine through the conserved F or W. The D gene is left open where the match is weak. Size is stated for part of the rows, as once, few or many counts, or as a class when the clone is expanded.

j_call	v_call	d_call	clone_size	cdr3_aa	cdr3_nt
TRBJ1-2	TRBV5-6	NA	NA	CASSLTVTNYGYTF	TGTGCCAGCAGCTTGACAGTAACTAACTATGGCTACACCTTC
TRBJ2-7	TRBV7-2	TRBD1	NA	CASSSTGGSYEQYF	TGTGCCAGCAGCTCGACAGGGGGCAGTTACGAGCAGTACTTC
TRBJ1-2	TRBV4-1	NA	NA	CASSQTQAGPYGYTF	TGCGCCAGCAGCCAAACACAGGCAGGCCCCTATGGCTACACCTTC
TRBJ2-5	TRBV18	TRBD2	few	CASSRTSGETQYF	TGTGCCAGCTCACGGACTAGCGGGGAGACCCAGTACTTC
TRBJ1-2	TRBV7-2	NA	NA	CASSFVGGGYTF	TGTGCCAGCAGCTTCGTCGGGGGTGGCTACACCTTC
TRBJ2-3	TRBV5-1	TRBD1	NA	CASSSQGDTQYF	TGCGCCAGCAGCTCACAGGGGGATACGCAGTATTTT
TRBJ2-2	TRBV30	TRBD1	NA	CAWTTGVGGELFF	TGTGCCTGGACGACAGGGGTCGGCGGGGAGCTGTTTTTT
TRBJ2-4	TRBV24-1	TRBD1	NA	CATSQGGENIQYF	TGTGCCACCAGCCAAGGGGGCGAAAACATTCAGTACTTC
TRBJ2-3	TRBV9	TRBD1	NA	CASSVAGQSPEDTQYF	TGTGCCAGCAGCGTAGCGGGACAGAGCCCAGAGGATACGCAGTATTTT
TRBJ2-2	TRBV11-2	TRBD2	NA	CASSLVAAGKRELFF	TGTGCCAGCAGCTTAGTTGCAGCGGGGAAGCGGGAGCTGTTTTTT
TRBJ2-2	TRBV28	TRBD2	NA	CASASGGNTGELFF	TGTGCCAGCGCTTCGGGAGGTAACACCGGGGAGCTGTTTTTT
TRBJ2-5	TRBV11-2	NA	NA	CASSLGTSQETQYF	TGTGCCAGCAGCCTCGGGACTTCGCAAGAGACCCAGTACTTC
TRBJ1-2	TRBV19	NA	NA	CASSVARGYTF	TGTGCCAGTAGTGTTGCGAGGGGCTACACCTTC
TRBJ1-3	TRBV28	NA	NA	CASSPAPDSHGNTIYF	TGTGCCAGCAGTCCCGCCCCGGACAGTCACGGAAACACCATATATTTT
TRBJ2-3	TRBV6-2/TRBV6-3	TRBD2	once	CASSYTSGGLDTQYF	TGTGCCAGCAGTTACACTAGCGGGGGCTTAGATACGCAGTATTTT
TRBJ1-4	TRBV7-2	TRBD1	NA	CASSLGSRQGGKLFF	TGTGCCAGCAGCTTAGGATCCCGACAGGGCGGAAAACTGTTTTTT
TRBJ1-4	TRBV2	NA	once	CASTPQGIGNEKLFF	TGTGCCAGCACTCCTCAGGGGATAGGCAATGAAAAACTGTTTTTT
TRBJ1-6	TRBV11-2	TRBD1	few	CASSLEPGGNSPLHF	TGTGCCAGCAGCTTGGAGCCAGGGGGTAATTCACCCCTCCACTTT
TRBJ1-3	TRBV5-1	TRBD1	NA	CASSLGMTGTGNTIYF	TGCGCCAGCAGCTTGGGAATGACAGGGACTGGAAACACCATATATTTT
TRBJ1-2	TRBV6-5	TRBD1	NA	CASSMDRDYGYTF	TGTGCCAGCAGTATGGACAGGGACTATGGCTACACCTTC
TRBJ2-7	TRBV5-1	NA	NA	CASSFSGADLNEQYF	TGCGCCAGCAGCTTCTCAGGGGCTGATCTCAACGAGCAGTACTTC
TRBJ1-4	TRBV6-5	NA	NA	CASSAGWVSDEKLFF	TGTGCCAGCAGCGCGGGATGGGTTTCGGATGAAAAACTGTTTTTT
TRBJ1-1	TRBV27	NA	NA	CASRDLGRVWYTEAFF	TGTGCCAGCCGGGACCTCGGGAGGGTGTGGTACACTGAAGCTTTCTTT
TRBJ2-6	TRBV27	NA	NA	CASRSGHSGANVLTF	TGTGCCAGCAGGTCTGGCCACTCTGGGGCCAACGTCCTGACTTTC
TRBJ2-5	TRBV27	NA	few	CASSLSWDSIQETQYF	TGTGCCAGCAGTTTATCGTGGGACTCTATCCAAGAGACCCAGTACTTC
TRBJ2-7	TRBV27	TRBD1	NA	CASSIVSDRGYEQYF	TGTGCCAGCAGTATAGTATCGGACAGGGGTTACGAGCAGTACTTC
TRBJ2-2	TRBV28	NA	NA	CASSQGSGELFF	TGTGCCAGCAGCCAGGGGTCCGGGGAGCTGTTTTTT
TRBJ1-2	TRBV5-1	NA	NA	CATSLGGTGSGYTF	TGCGCCACCTCCTTGGGGGGTACCGGGAGTGGCTACACCTTC
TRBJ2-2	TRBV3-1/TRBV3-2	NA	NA	CAAQSGIGTGELFF	TGTGCCGCCCAATCGGGAATCGGCACCGGGGAGCTGTTTTTT